A single TCR beta chain is shown here with its context. Its specificity is unknown. These data belong to a study of radiotherapy plus CTLA-4 blockade in lung cancer. Overall study context: For 15% to 20% of patients, objective responses occurred, and about 33% had disease control.

Study results and caveats: Response was reportedly best predicted by early blood T cell clone dynamics, with interferon-beta. Clones derived from tumor TCRs expanded in blood after radiotherapy plus ipilimumab.

Chemo-refractory metastatic non-small-cell lung cancer patients underwent focal radiation alongside CTLA-4 blockade with ipilimumab. Germline V gene data show CDR1 as KGHSH and CDR2 as LQKENI. There are 14 residues in the CDR3. V lost 0 bases, J lost 4 bases, and 8 bases lay in between. Clones were read by immunoSEQ multiplex PCR, and TCRdb kept only the in-frame ones, dropping some. The sample contains some 23,000 clones, approximately 70% of which appear only once. Source: peripheral blood, taken from a patient treated with radiotherapy plus ipilimumab. The gene calls are TRBV18 and TRBJ2-3, with D uncertain. This clonotype originated in a human donor with non-small cell lung cancer who had stable disease on radiotherapy plus ipilimumab. The CDR3 DNA reads as TGTGCCAGCTCACCACCAAGCGTGTCAGATACGCAGTATTTT. Translated, it gives CASSPPSVSDTQYF.